This T cell receptor (beta chain) stems from a study of cytomegalovirus exposure and HLA in healthy donors. Study-wide background: Some 180 million T cells yielded 100 million or so unique TCR beta sequences in earlier analysis. Genetic ancestry analysis placed around four fifths of the 400 or so donors that were genotyped in the Caucasian-associated cluster.

Germline V gene sequence: CDR1 LNHNV, CDR2 YYDKDF (reference sequence). The CDR3 is 14 residues long. V was cut by 2 bases and J by 5 bases, with 12 bases left in between. For this clone: The antigen is not known.

Study-level points and caveats: The classifier reportedly diagnosed cytomegalovirus status with high specificity and sensitivity.

PCR primers comprised 60 Vbeta and 13 Jbeta primers. Profiled with immunoSEQ multiplex PCR; TCRdb holds only in-frame clones, not every one. In the table there are about 120,000 clones, roughly 66% of which are singletons. The sample taken for sequencing was PBMCs. The origin of this receptor is a man aged 18 to 30 in good health and CMV-seronegative. J is TRBJ2-5 and V is TRBV15; D unclear. The CDR3 is CATSRPIPRETQYF. DNA of the CDR3: TGTGCCACCAGCAGACCCATCCCTCGGGAGACCCAGTACTTC.